This passage covers 28 T cell receptor beta chains from one sample sequenced in a study of blood T cell repertoires in COVID-19. The protocol was immunoSEQ multiplex PCR, while the TCRdb copy is restricted to in-frame clones and leaves out a portion. This table holds around 100,000 clones, approximately 86% found once. The sequencing sample was made of peripheral blood. These receptors were taken from a human donor in a cohort sampled during active COVID-19.

For this clone: The junction and the germline gene differ at one end; a read error may be behind it. V is TRBV28 and J is TRBJ2-1; the match to TRBD2 covers 11 bases. CDR1 MDHEN and CDR2 SYDVKM come from the germline V gene. The CDR3 covers 15 residues. The CDR3 spells CVTSGSVFRYNEQFF. The DNA for the CDR3 is TGCGTAACTAGCGGGAGTGTTTTTAGGTACAATGAGCAGTTCTTC.

The sample holds one count of this clone. The chain recombines TRBV3-1 (or the pseudogene TRBV3-2) with TRBJ2-7; 8 bases agree with TRBD2. J lost 1 base, V lost 8 bases, and 7 bases had no gene match. The CDR3 totals 14 residues. Germline V gives CDR1 LGHDT, CDR2 YNNKEL (reference sequence). CDR3 protein: CASSVAGISYEQYF. For the CDR3, the DNA is TGTGCCAGCTCCGTAGCGGGAATATCCTACGAGCAGTACTTC.

V is TRBV5-4 and J is TRBJ2-5; a weak D match, TRBD2 (5 bases). The CDR3 is 13 residues long. CDR1 is SGHNT and CDR2 is YYREEE in the germline V gene (reference sequence). Between the trimmed V and J ends, which lost 7 bases and 1 base, there was a span of 11 bases. CDR3 region: CASALAAQETQYF. The CDR3 nucleotides are TGTGCCAGCGCCCTAGCCGCCCAAGAGACCCAGTACTTC.

The table lists this clone with a count of one. CDR3 loop: CASSQSDRSYGYTF. CDR3 DNA: TGTGCCAGCAGCCAATCGGACAGATCCTATGGCTACACCTTC. This rearrangement joins TRBV5-5 to TRBJ1-2; the D gene is possibly TRBD1 (6 bases). Germline V gives CDR1 SGHKS, CDR2 YYEKEE (reference sequence). The length of the CDR3 is 14 residues. Trimming removed 4 bases at V and 4 bases at J, with 14 bases between.

The rearrangement joins TRBV11-2 to TRBJ2-3, with TRBD1 matching over 10 bases. Trimming at V came to 2 bases and at J to 2 bases, leaving 7 bases not matched to a gene. The V gene's germline CDR1 is SGHAT and CDR2 FQNNGV. The length of the CDR3 is 17 residues. The chain's CDR3 is CASSLKGTGVPTDTQYF. The CDR3 region has the DNA TGTGCCAGCAGCTTAAAAGGGACAGGGGTCCCCACAGATACGCAGTATTTT. Full variable domain (remainder filled in from reference TRBV11-2 and TRBJ2-3): EAGVAQSPRYKIIEKRQSVAFWCNPISGHATLYWYQQILGQGPKLLIQFQNNGVVDDSQLPKDRFSAERLKGVDSTLKIQPAKLEDSAVYLCASSLKGTGVPTDTQYFGPGTRLTVL.

The chain recombines TRBV7-9 with TRBJ1-1, with D tentatively TRBD1 (5 bases). From germline, CDR1 is SEHNR and CDR2 FQNEAQ (reference sequence). This CDR3 has 15 amino acids. V shed 5 bases and J shed 6 bases, with 19 bases lying between them. CDR3: CASSPLGGVVAEAFF. CDR3 coding DNA: TGTGCCAGCAGCCCATTGGGGGGGGTCGTAGCTGAAGCTTTCTTT.

The chain combines TRBV29-1 with TRBJ1-1; 7 bases map to TRBD1. Trimming cost V 3 bases and J 0 bases; bases outside gene matches: 1. The CDR3 length is 13 residues. Germline CDR1 and CDR2: SQVTM and ANQGSEA. CDR3 in amino acids: CSVEGQMNTEAFF. CDR3 bases: TGCAGCGTTGAGGGACAGATGAACACTGAAGCTTTCTTT.

V and J are TRBV7-2 and TRBJ2-5; tentative D call: TRBD1 (6 bases). Germline CDR1 SGHTA, CDR2 FQGNSA. There are 15 residues in the CDR3. Trimming shortened V by 0 bases and J by 3 bases, and 11 bases separated the two germline ends. DNA for the CDR3: TGTGCCAGCAGCTTAGCGGGCAGGGGTAAAGAGACCCAGTACTTC. Protein: CASSLAGRGKETQYF.

V and J are TRBV10-3 and TRBJ2-1, with TRBD1 matching over 9 bases. The CDR3 has 14 amino acids. V lost 7 bases, J lost 5 bases, and 6 bases stayed unmatched. Looked up from germline, CDR1 is ENHRY and CDR2 is SYGVKD. DNA for the CDR3: TGTGCCATCAAGACAGGGGGAATTGACAATGAGCAGTTCTTC. Encoded protein: CAIKTGGIDNEQFF.

The chain is built from TRBV16 and TRBJ1-2, with D possibly TRBD1 on 5 matching bases. The germline CDR1 and CDR2 sequences are KGHSY and FQNENV. This CDR3 has 15 amino acids. The V and J ends lost 1 base and 4 bases respectively, with 13 bases between them. The CDR3 sequence: CASSQFSNGGYGYTF. CDR3 DNA: TGTGCCAGCAGCCAATTCTCTAACGGGGGCTATGGCTACACCTTC.

V usage is TRBV20-1 and J usage is TRBJ2-1, with D possibly being TRBD2 (5 bases). Per germline, CDR1 DFQATT and CDR2 SNEGSKA (reference sequence). The V gene lost 3 bases and the J gene lost 2 bases, with 14 bases spanning the gap. The CDR3 extends over 15 amino acids. The CDR3 loop is CSASVRGRTYNEQFF. CDR3 DNA sequence: TGCAGTGCTAGTGTACGTGGGAGAACCTACAATGAGCAGTTCTTC.

The rearrangement uses TRBV5-8 and TRBJ1-2, with TRBD1 matching over 8 bases. CDR3 length equals 15 residues. J lost 4 bases, V lost 1 base, and 6 bases had no gene match. From germline, CDR1 is SGHTS and CDR2 YDEGEE. CDR3 loop: CASSLSGQVIYGYTF. The DNA for the CDR3 is TGTGCCAGCAGCTTGTCGGGACAGGTGATCTATGGCTACACCTTC.

The chain combines TRBV7-2 with TRBJ2-3, with 8 bases fitting TRBD2. Germline values: CDR1 SGHTA, CDR2 FQGNSA. V lost 7 bases to trimming and J lost 1 base; unmatched junction nucleotides: 10. This CDR3 region has 16 residues. This chain's CDR3 is CASNSRVTSGTDTQYF. The CDR3 nucleotides read TGTGCCAGCAACTCTCGGGTGACTAGCGGCACAGATACGCAGTATTTT.

The chain combines TRBV5-1 with TRBJ1-5; 7 bases are a match to TRBD1. This CDR3 comprises 15 residues. Unmatched junction bases numbered 1, after V lost 0 bases and J lost 1 base. Germline V lookup: CDR1 SGHRS, CDR2 YFSETQ. The CDR3 DNA sequence: TGCGCCAGCAGCTTGGCAGGGGGAAGCAATCAGCCCCAGCATTTT. It yields the protein CASSLAGGSNQPQHF.

This sequence joins TRBV28 and TRBJ2-5; 8 nucleotides line up with TRBD2. Looked up from germline, CDR1 is MDHEN and CDR2 is SYDVKM. CDR3 length equals 14 residues. J lost 5 bases, V lost 6 bases, and 8 bases had no gene match. CDR3 region: CASSREGRMETQYF. CDR3 sequence (DNA): TGTGCCAGCAGCCGGGAGGGGCGAATGGAGACCCAGTACTTC.

This chain joins TRBV5-1 and TRBJ2-1, with 15 bases fitting TRBD2. J lost 6 bases, V lost 4 bases, and 5 bases had no gene match. This CDR3 contains 16 residues. Germline V lookup: CDR1 SGHRS, CDR2 YFSETQ. The CDR3 spells CASSRWTSGRANEQFF. CDR3 bases: TGCGCCAGCAGCAGATGGACTAGCGGGAGGGCCAATGAGCAGTTCTTC.

The V call is TRBV6-5, the J call TRBJ2-1; D not certain. The germline CDR1 and CDR2 sequences are MNHEY and SVGAGI. The CDR3 covers 14 residues. With 2 bases removed from V and 5 bases from J, the gap between germline ends came to 10 bases. The CDR3 reads CASSYEELNNEQFF. DNA of the CDR3: TGTGCCAGCAGTTACGAAGAACTCAACAATGAGCAGTTCTTC.

J is TRBJ1-1 and V is TRBV15; D might be TRBD1 (5 bases). Between the trimmed V and J ends, which lost 8 bases and 2 bases, there was a span of 21 bases. Germline V lookup: CDR1 LNHNV, CDR2 YYDKDF (reference sequence). The CDR3 totals 16 residues. The CDR3, as DNA: TGTGCCACCGAAGCGGGCAGGGAGCCGCTTAACACTGAAGCTTTCTTT. This sequence encodes CATEAGREPLNTEAFF.

This clone showed up just once. The V gene is TRBV28, the J gene TRBJ1-5; 10 bases are shared with TRBD1. The V gene end was trimmed by 5 bases and the J gene end by 6 bases; junction bases not matched to a gene: 7. CDR3 length: 15 amino acids. Germline V gene lookup returns CDR1 MDHEN and CDR2 SYDVKM. In DNA form, the CDR3 reads TGTGCCAGCAGTGGCCTGGGACAGGGGAGTCAGCCCCAGCATTTT. It specifies CASSGLGQGSQPQHF.

The chain is built from TRBV19 and TRBJ1-2, with no clear D. Germline V gene sequence: CDR1 LNHDA, CDR2 SQIVND (reference sequence). V shed 3 bases and J shed 5 bases, with 10 bases lying between them. This CDR3 is built from 13 residues. The CDR3 reads CASSMVRDYGYTF. In DNA, the CDR3 is TGTGCCAGTAGTATGGTCCGGGATTATGGCTACACCTTC.

The V and J genes are TRBV6-1 and TRBJ2-7; D not certain. This CDR3 region has 15 residues. V lost 2 bases and J 2 bases, leaving 13 bases between the germline ends. Germline CDR1 is MNHNS and CDR2 is SASEGT. The CDR3 loop reads CASSEIGGSTYEQYF. In DNA, the CDR3 is TGTGCCAGCAGTGAAATTGGCGGTAGTACCTACGAGCAGTACTTC.

This sequence joins TRBV5-1 and TRBJ2-5, with 10 positions matching TRBD2. V shed 0 bases, J shed 5 bases, and the junction held 13 bases outside the gene matches. This CDR3 region has 18 residues. Germline CDR1 and CDR2: SGHRS and YFSETQ. The CDR3 DNA sequence: TGCGCCAGCAGCTTGGACGTGAGCGGGAGGGCCAAGGCCGAGACCCAGTACTTC. This sequence encodes CASSLDVSGRAKAETQYF.

Written as DNA, the CDR3 is TGTGCCAGCAGCCAAGGGCTTGGCAGGGCGGTGAACACTGAAGCTTTCTTT. This encodes CASSQGLGRAVNTEAFF. This rearrangement joins TRBV3-1 (or the pseudogene TRBV3-2) to TRBJ1-1; D might be TRBD1 (5 bases). The germline V gene has CDR1 LGHDT and CDR2 YNNKEL (reference sequence). The CDR3 contains 17 residues. The ends were cut back, 1 base at V and 0 bases at J, with 15 bases in the middle.

V is TRBV27 and J is TRBJ2-7; 9 bases match TRBD2. The V segment lost 5 bases and the J segment 0 bases; nucleotides outside the gene matches: 8. Germline loops: CDR1 MNHEY, CDR2 SMNVEV (reference sequence). This CDR3 is built from 16 residues. The CDR3 sequence is CASSTLAGLSSYEQYF. CDR3 DNA sequence: TGTGCCAGCAGTACCCTAGCGGGACTGAGCTCCTACGAGCAGTACTTC.

This clone was picked up a small number of times. This chain links TRBV6-5 with TRBJ2-1; 11 bases fit TRBD2. J gave up 9 bases and V 2 bases, and 9 bases lay outside the gene matches. The CDR3 is 16 residues long. The germline V gene encodes CDR1 MNHEY and CDR2 SVGAGI. CDR3 in amino acids: CASSYQRLAGPGEQFF. The CDR3 nucleotides read TGTGCCAGCAGTTACCAGAGACTAGCGGGACCGGGTGAGCAGTTCTTC.

A single count supports this clone. The chain is built from TRBV5-1 and TRBJ2-2; 8 bases fit TRBD2. Germline V gene data show CDR1 as SGHRS and CDR2 as YFSETQ. The CDR3 consists of 14 residues. J lost 6 bases, V lost 0 bases, and 1 base had no gene match. The DNA for the CDR3 is TGCGCCAGCAGCTTGGGAGCGGGAGCCGGGGAGCTGTTTTTT. This translates into CASSLGAGAGELFF.

This sequence joins TRBV28 and TRBJ1-1; D perhaps matches TRBD1 (6 bases). V dropped 9 bases and J dropped 2 bases, with 16 bases sitting between them. From germline, CDR1 is MDHEN and CDR2 SYDVKM. This CDR3 is built from 14 residues. CDR3 in DNA: TGTGCCAGTAGACGACAGGCAGAAAACACTGAAGCTTTCTTT. It encodes CASRRQAENTEAFF. The entire variable domain, with the rest obtained from reference TRBV28 and TRBJ1-1, is as follows: DVKVTQSSRYLVKRTGEKVFLECVQDMDHENMFWYRQDPGLGLRLIYFSYDVKMKEKGDIPEGYSVSREKKERFSLILESASTNQTSMYLCASRRQAENTEAFFGQGTRLTVV.

The sample holds a few counts of this clone. V and J are TRBV27 and TRBJ1-2, with D unresolved. CDR1 and CDR2 from the germline V gene are MNHEY and SMNVEV (reference sequence). The CDR3 extends over 13 amino acids. The germline V and J ends were trimmed by 6 bases and 4 bases, with 12 bases remaining between them. The CDR3 DNA reads TGTGCCAGCAGGGAGCGCTTGGGCTATGGCTACACCTTC. Its protein is CASRERLGYGYTF.